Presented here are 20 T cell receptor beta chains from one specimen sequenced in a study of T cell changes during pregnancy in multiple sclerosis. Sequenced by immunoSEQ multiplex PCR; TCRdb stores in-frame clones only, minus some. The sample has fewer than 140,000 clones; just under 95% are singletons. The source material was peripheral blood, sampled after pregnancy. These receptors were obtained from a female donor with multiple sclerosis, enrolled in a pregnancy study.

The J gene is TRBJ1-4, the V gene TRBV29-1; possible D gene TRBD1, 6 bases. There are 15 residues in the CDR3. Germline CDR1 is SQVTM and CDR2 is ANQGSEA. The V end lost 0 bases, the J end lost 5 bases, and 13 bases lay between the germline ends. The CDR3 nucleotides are TGCAGCGTTGAAGATCCGCAAGGGGGAAATGAAAAACTGTTTTTT. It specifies CSVEDPQGGNEKLFF.

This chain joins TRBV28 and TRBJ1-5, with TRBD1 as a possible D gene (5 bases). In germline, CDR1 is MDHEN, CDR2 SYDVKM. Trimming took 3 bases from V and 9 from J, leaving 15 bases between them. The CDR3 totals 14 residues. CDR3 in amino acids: CASSFDSLIRPQHF. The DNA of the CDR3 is TGTGCCAGCAGTTTCGACAGCCTAATCAGGCCCCAGCATTTT.

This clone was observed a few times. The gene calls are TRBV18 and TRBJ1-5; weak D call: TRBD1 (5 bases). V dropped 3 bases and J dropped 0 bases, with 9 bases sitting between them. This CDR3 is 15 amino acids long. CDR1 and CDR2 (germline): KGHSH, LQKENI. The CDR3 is CASSPGRVSNQPQHF. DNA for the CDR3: TGTGCCAGCTCACCGGGCAGGGTTAGCAATCAGCCCCAGCATTTT.

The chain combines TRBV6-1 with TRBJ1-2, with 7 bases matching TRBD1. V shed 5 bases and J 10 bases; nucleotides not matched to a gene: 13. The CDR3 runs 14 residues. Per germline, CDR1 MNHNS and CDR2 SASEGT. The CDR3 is CASSSTPGQYFYTF. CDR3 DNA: TGTGCCAGCAGTTCAACACCGGGACAGTATTTCTACACCTTC.

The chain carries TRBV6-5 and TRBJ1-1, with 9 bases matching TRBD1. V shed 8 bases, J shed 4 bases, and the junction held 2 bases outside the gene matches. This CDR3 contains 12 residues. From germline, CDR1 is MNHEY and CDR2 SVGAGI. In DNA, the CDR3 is TGTGCCAGCCGGGACAGGGTCACTGAAGCTTTCTTT. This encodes CASRDRVTEAFF.

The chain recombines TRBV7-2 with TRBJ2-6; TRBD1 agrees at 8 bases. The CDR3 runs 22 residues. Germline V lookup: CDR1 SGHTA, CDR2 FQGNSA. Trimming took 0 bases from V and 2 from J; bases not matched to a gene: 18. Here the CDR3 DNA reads TGTGCCAGCAGCTTAGCGAGTCGTAAGGAGACAGGGGATGGCCCTGGGGCCAACGTCCTGACTTTC. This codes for CASSLASRKETGDGPGANVLTF.

The CDR3 reads CASILGQGSGQPQHF. The CDR3 bases are TGTGCCAGCATATTGGGACAGGGGTCGGGTCAGCCCCAGCATTTT. The chain is built from TRBV6-1 and TRBJ1-5; 10 nucleotides align to TRBD1. V trimming: 7 bases; J trimming: 6 bases; junction bases outside the gene matches: 9. The V gene's germline CDR1 is MNHNS and CDR2 SASEGT. CDR3 length: 15 residues.

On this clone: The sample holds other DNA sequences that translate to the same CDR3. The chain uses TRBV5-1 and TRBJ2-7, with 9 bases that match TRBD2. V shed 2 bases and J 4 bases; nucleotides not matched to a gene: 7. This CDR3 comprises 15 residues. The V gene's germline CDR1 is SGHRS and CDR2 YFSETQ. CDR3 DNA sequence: TGCGCCAGCAGCTTAGGTACTAGCGGGCCGTACGAGCAGTACTTC. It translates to CASSLGTSGPYEQYF.

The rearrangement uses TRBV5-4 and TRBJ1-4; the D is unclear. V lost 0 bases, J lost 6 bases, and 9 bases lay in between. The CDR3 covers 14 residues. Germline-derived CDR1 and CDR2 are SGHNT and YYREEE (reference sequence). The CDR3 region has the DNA TGTGCCAGCAGCTTGGATATGGGCCATGAAAAACTGTTTTTT. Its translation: CASSLDMGHEKLFF.

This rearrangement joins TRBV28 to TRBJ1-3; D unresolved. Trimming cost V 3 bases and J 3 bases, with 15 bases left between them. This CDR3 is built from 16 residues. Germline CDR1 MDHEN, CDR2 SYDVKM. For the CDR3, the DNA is TGTGCCAGCAGTTTTGGTAGAACCAACCTTGGAAACACCATATATTTT. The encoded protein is CASSFGRTNLGNTIYF.

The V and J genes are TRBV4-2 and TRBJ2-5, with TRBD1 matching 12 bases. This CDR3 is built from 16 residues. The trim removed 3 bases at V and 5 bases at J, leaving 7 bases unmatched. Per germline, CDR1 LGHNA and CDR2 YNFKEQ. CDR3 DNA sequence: TGTGCCAGCAGCCAGGGACAGGGGGCTTTAGAGGAGACCCAGTACTTC. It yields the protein CASSQGQGALEETQYF.

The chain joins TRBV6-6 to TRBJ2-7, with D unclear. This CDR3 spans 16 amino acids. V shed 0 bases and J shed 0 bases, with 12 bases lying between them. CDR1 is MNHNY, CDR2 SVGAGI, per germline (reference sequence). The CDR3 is CASSYSSPGISYEQYF. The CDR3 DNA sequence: TGTGCCAGCAGTTACTCGTCCCCAGGTATCTCCTACGAGCAGTACTTC.

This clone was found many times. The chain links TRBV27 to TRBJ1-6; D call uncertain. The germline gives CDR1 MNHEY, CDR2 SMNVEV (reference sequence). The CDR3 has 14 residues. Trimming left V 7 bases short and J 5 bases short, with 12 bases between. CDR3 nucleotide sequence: TGTGCCAGCACCCTCACGGCGGATAATTCACCCCTCCACTTT. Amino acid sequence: CASTLTADNSPLHF.

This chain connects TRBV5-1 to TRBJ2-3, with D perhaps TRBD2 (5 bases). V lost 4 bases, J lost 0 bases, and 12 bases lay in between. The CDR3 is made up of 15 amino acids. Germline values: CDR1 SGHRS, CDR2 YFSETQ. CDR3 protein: CASSGGLTSTDTQYF. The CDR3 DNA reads TGCGCCAGCAGCGGAGGACTGACTAGCACAGATACGCAGTATTTT. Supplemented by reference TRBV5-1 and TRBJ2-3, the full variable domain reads KAGVTQTPRYLIKTRGQQVTLSCSPISGHRSVSWYQQTPGQGLQFLFEYFSETQRNKGNFPGRFSGRQFSNSRSEMNVSTLELGDSALYLCASSGGLTSTDTQYFGPGTRLTVL.

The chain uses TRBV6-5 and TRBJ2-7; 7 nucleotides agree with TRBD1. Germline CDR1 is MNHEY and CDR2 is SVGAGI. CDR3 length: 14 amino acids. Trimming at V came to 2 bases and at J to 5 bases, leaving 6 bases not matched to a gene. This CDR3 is CASSYNRQGDEQYF. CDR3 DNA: TGTGCCAGCAGTTACAATCGGCAGGGGGACGAGCAGTACTTC.

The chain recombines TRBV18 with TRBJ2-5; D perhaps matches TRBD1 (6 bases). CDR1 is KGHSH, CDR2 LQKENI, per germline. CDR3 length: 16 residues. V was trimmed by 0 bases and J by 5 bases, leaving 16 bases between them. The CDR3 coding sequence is TGTGCCAGCTCACCACCCACAGGGACGAGGGTTGAGACCCAGTACTTC. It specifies CASSPPTGTRVETQYF.

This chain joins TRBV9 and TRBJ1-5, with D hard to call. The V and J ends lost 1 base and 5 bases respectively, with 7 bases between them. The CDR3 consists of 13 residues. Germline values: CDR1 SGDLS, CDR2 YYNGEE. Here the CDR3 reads CASSVQLDQPQHF. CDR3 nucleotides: TGTGCCAGCAGCGTACAGTTGGATCAGCCCCAGCATTTT.

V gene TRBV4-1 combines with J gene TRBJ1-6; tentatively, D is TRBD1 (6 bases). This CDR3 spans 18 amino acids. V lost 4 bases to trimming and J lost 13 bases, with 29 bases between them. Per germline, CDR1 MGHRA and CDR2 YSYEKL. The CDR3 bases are TGCGCCAGCAGCCGAGGAATGACCCCGACAGGTCTAAGTTTCCCCCTCCACTTT. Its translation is CASSRGMTPTGLSFPLHF.

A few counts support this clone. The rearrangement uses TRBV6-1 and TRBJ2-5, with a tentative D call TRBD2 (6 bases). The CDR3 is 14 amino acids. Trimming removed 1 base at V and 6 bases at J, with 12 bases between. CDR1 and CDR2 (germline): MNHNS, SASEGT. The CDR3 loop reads CASSEEEGRKTQYF. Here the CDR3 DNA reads TGTGCCAGCAGTGAAGAGGAGGGGAGGAAGACCCAGTACTTC.

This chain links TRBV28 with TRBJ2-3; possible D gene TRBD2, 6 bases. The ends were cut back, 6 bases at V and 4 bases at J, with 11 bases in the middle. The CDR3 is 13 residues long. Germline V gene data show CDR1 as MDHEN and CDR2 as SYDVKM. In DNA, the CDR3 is TGTGCCAGCAGCCACAGACTAGCAGATACGCAGTATTTT. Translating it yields CASSHRLADTQYF.